The rows below give T cell receptor beta chains drawn from one sample of a study of T cells after yellow fever vaccination. TCRdb re-called the 5' RACE reads through MiXCR, storing one row per CDR3 protein. The data contain a few hundred thousand distinct CDR3 sequences, about 4% of them seen just once; the ten biggest clones take up approximately 25%. The specimen comprised PBMCs, sampled 5 days after the yellow fever booster vaccination. The source of these receptors is a man aged 18 to 29 who received the YFV17D yellow fever vaccine. CDR3s include the opening cysteine and the closing phenylalanine or tryptophan. Each record gives: clone size, V gene, J gene, D gene, CDR3 protein, CDR3 DNA. A D gene is named only where the DNA matches it firmly. A clone size is listed for some rows: how often the clone was seen (once, few, many), or a class if it is expanded.

clone_size: many
v_call: TRBV7-3
j_call: TRBJ2-3
d_call: NA
cdr3_aa: CASRWGETDTQYF
cdr3_nt: TGTGCCAGCAGGTGGGGGGAAACAGATACGCAGTATTTT

clone_size: NA
v_call: TRBV7-9
j_call: TRBJ2-1
d_call: NA
cdr3_aa: CASSPVSASGEQFF
cdr3_nt: TGTGCCAGCAGCCCGGTTTCGGCATCCGGCGAGCAGTTCTTC

clone_size: few
v_call: TRBV24-1
j_call: TRBJ1-5
d_call: NA
cdr3_aa: CATSGGGEKNQPQHF
cdr3_nt: TGTGCCACCAGCGGGGGTGGGGAAAAAAATCAGCCCCAGCATTTT

clone_size: few
v_call: TRBV20-1
j_call: TRBJ1-6
d_call: NA
cdr3_aa: CSARGLIQEHNSPLHF
cdr3_nt: TGCAGTGCTAGAGGTCTAATACAGGAGCATAATTCACCCCTCCACTTT

clone_size: NA
v_call: TRBV25-1
j_call: TRBJ1-4
d_call: NA
cdr3_aa: CASRAGKLFF
cdr3_nt: TGTGCCAGCCGCGCCGGGAAACTGTTTTTT

clone_size: NA
v_call: TRBV5-1
j_call: TRBJ1-2
d_call: TRBD1
cdr3_aa: CASRIQTGAGGYGYTF
cdr3_nt: TGCGCCAGCCGGATACAGACAGGGGCAGGTGGCTATGGCTACACCTTC

clone_size: NA
v_call: TRBV6-5
j_call: TRBJ2-2
d_call: TRBD1
cdr3_aa: CASRSTGTAGELFF
cdr3_nt: TGTGCCAGCAGATCGACAGGGACAGCCGGGGAGCTGTTTTTT

clone_size: many
v_call: TRBV6-5
j_call: TRBJ2-1
d_call: TRBD2
cdr3_aa: CASRLGLAANEQFF
cdr3_nt: TGTGCCAGCAGACTGGGACTAGCGGCCAATGAGCAGTTCTTC

clone_size: many
v_call: TRBV10-3
j_call: TRBJ2-3
d_call: TRBD2
cdr3_aa: CAISDQRGTDTQYF
cdr3_nt: TGTGCCATCAGTGATCAGCGGGGGACAGATACGCAGTATTTT

clone_size: NA
v_call: TRBV5-8
j_call: TRBJ1-5
d_call: NA
cdr3_aa: CASSVAWGLSNQPQHF
cdr3_nt: TGTGCCAGCAGCGTGGCGTGGGGGTTGAGCAATCAGCCCCAGCATTTT

clone_size: few
v_call: TRBV29-1
j_call: TRBJ2-1
d_call: TRBD2
cdr3_aa: CSSITRGDGIEQFF
cdr3_nt: TGCAGCTCAATCACACGGGGGGACGGGATTGAGCAGTTCTTC

clone_size: many
v_call: TRBV10-3
j_call: TRBJ2-7
d_call: NA
cdr3_aa: CATRDSWDEQYF
cdr3_nt: TGTGCCACCAGGGATTCCTGGGACGAGCAGTACTTC

clone_size: NA
v_call: TRBV19
j_call: TRBJ1-3
d_call: NA
cdr3_aa: CASQGTLTSGNTIYF
cdr3_nt: TGTGCCAGTCAAGGGACGTTGACCTCTGGAAACACCATATATTTT

clone_size: NA
v_call: TRBV4-2
j_call: TRBJ1-2
d_call: TRBD1
cdr3_aa: CASSQGWLGGQGPGYTF
cdr3_nt: TGTGCCAGCAGCCAAGGCTGGCTCGGGGGACAGGGCCCTGGCTACACCTTC

clone_size: NA
v_call: TRBV5-1
j_call: TRBJ2-3
d_call: TRBD2
cdr3_aa: CASSSSGTRGDTQYF
cdr3_nt: TGCGCCAGCAGCTCCTCCGGGACTAGGGGAGATACGCAGTATTTT

clone_size: few
v_call: TRBV4-1
j_call: TRBJ2-5
d_call: TRBD1
cdr3_aa: CASSYGDSYGAQYF
cdr3_nt: TGCGCCAGCAGCTACGGGGACAGCTATGGGGCCCAGTACTTC

clone_size: many
v_call: TRBV20-1
j_call: TRBJ2-7
d_call: TRBD1
cdr3_aa: CSATKAGTGGYEQYF
cdr3_nt: TGCAGTGCTACCAAGGCAGGGACAGGGGGTTACGAGCAGTACTTC

clone_size: few
v_call: TRBV25-1
j_call: TRBJ1-1
d_call: NA
cdr3_aa: CASANTGLSTEAFF
cdr3_nt: TGTGCCAGCGCGAACACAGGGCTGAGCACTGAAGCTTTCTTT

clone_size: few
v_call: TRBV20-1
j_call: TRBJ2-2
d_call: TRBD2
cdr3_aa: CSTLSRGGTGELFF
cdr3_nt: TGCAGTACTCTCTCCCGGGGGGGCACCGGGGAGCTGTTTTTT

clone_size: NA
v_call: TRBV7-2
j_call: TRBJ2-1
d_call: NA
cdr3_aa: CASSPTRSENEQFF
cdr3_nt: TGTGCCAGCAGCCCGACTAGGAGCGAGAATGAGCAGTTCTTC

clone_size: NA
v_call: TRBV7-2
j_call: TRBJ2-1
d_call: NA
cdr3_aa: CASSLGGGGLAYNEQFF
cdr3_nt: TGTGCCAGCAGCTTAGGAGGGGGGGGGCTTGCCTACAATGAGCAGTTCTTC

clone_size: many
v_call: TRBV7-9
j_call: TRBJ1-5
d_call: NA
cdr3_aa: CASSLGNEQSQHF
cdr3_nt: TGTGCCAGCAGCTTAGGCAATGAGCAGTCCCAGCATTTT